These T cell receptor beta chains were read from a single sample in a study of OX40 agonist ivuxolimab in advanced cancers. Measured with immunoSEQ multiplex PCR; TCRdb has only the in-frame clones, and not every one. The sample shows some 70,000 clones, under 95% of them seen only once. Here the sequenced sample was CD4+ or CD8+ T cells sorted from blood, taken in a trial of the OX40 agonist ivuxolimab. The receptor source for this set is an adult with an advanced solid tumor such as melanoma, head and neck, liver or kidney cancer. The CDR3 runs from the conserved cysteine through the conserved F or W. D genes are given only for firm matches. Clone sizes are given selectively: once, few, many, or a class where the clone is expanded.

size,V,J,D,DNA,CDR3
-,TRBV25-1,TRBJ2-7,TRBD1,TGTGCCAGCAGTGGATACGGGACAGGGTTCTACGAGCAGTACTTC,CASSGYGTGFYEQYF
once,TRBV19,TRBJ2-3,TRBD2,TGTGCCAGCAAGGGGACTAGCGGGGGGGAAGATACGCAGTATTTT,CASKGTSGGEDTQYF
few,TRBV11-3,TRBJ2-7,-,TGTGCCAGCAGCTTAGGGGCGACAGGGCAGTACTTC,CASSLGATGQYF
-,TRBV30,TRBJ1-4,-,TGTGCCTGGAACTCGGGACATCGGGGTGAAAAACTGTTTTTT,CAWNSGHRGEKLFF
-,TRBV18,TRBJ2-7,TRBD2,TGTGCCAGCTCACCTTCGACTAGCGCGGAGCAGTACTTC,CASSPSTSAEQYF
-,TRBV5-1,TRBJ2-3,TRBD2,TGCGCCAGCAGCTTTTGGACTAGCGGCACAGATACGCAGTATTTT,CASSFWTSGTDTQYF
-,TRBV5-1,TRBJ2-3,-,TGCGCCAGCAGCTTGGGACAGGCGAGCACAGATACGCAGTATTTT,CASSLGQASTDTQYF
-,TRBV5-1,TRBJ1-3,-,TGCGCCAGCCTTGCGGAAAATGGAAACACCATATATTTT,CASLAENGNTIYF
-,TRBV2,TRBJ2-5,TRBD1,TGTGCCAGCAGCGCAGGACAGGGGCTGGAAGAGACCCAGTACTTC,CASSAGQGLEETQYF
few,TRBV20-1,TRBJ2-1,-,TGCAGTGCTGGTAGGGGGAATGAGCAGTTCTTC,CSAGRGNEQFF
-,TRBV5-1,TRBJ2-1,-,TGCGCCAGCAGCTTGTCGACAGGCGAAAACAATGAGCAGTTCTTC,CASSLSTGENNEQFF
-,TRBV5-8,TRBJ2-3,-,TGTGCCAGCAGCTTGGTATCGGATACGCAGTATTTT,CASSLVSDTQYF
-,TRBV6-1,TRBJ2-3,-,TGTGCCAGCAGTGAAGAGTTTTCAGATACGCAGTATTTT,CASSEEFSDTQYF
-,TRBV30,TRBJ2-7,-,TGTGCCAGAAAAAAGGGACGCTCCTTCATCGGGGAGCAGTACTTC,CARKKGRSFIGEQYF
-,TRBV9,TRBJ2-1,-,TGTGCCAGCAGCGTATCCAGGGTCCATGAGCAGTTCTTC,CASSVSRVHEQFF
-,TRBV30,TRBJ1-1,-,TGTGCCTGGGACAATCTGAACACTGAAGCTTTCTTT,CAWDNLNTEAFF
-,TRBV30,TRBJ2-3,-,TGTGCCTGGAGGAAAGGGAGGTCCACAGATACGCAGTATTTT,CAWRKGRSTDTQYF
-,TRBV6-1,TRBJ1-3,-,TGTGCCAGCCTTGCAGGGTTCTCTGGAAACACCATATATTTT,CASLAGFSGNTIYF
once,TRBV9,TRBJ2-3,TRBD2,TGTGCCAGCAGCCAGACTAGCGGGGGCAGCGTAGCAGATACGCAGTATTTT,CASSQTSGGSVADTQYF
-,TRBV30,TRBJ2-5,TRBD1,TGTGCCTGGGCGGGGAGGACAGGGGGCATACTGGAGACCCAGTACTTC,CAWAGRTGGILETQYF
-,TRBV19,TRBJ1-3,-,TGTGCCAGTAGTAAGGAAAACTCTGGAAACACCATATATTTT,CASSKENSGNTIYF
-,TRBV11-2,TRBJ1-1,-,TGTGCCAGCAGCTACAGGGCAGATTTGAACACTGAAGCTTTCTTT,CASSYRADLNTEAFF
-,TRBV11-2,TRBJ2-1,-,TGTGCCAGCAGCCTCCAGGCTTCCTACAATGAGCAGTTCTTC,CASSLQASYNEQFF
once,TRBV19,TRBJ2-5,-,TGTGCCAGTAGTATTGGGGATAGGGGGACCCAGTACTTC,CASSIGDRGTQYF
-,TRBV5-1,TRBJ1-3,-,TGCGCCAGCCCCGACCACATCGGGGGTTCAGGAAACACCATATATTTT,CASPDHIGGSGNTIYF
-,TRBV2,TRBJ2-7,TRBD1,TGTGCCAGCCGGGAGGGACAGGGGCGAAACGAGCAGTACTTC,CASREGQGRNEQYF
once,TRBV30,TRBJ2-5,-,TGTGCCTGGAGTTATCCGCGACTACAAGAGACCCAGTACTTC,CAWSYPRLQETQYF
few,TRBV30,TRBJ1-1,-,TGTGCCTGGCAACAGACGAACACTGAAGCTTTCTTT,CAWQQTNTEAFF
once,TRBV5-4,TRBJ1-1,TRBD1,TGTGCCAGCAGCAGCGGACAGGGTCGCACTGAAGCTTTCTTT,CASSSGQGRTEAFF
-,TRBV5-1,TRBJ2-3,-,TGCGCCAGCGGCCTTTCGACAGCCTCAGATACGCAGTATTTT,CASGLSTASDTQYF
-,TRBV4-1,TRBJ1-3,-,TGCGCCAGCAGCCAAGAAGAGGGTAGGGACACCATATATTTT,CASSQEEGRDTIYF
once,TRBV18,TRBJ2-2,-,TGTGCCAGCTCACCCGCCGGGGAGCTGTTTTTT,CASSPAGELFF
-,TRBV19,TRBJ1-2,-,TGTGCCAGTAGTATATTGCGACCGGACCTGAGTGGCTACACCTTC,CASSILRPDLSGYTF
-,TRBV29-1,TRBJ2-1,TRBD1,TGCAGCGTTGAAGGACAGGGGGCCTTTAATGAGCAGTTCTTC,CSVEGQGAFNEQFF
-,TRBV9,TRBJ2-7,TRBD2,TGTGCCAGCAGCGTCACTAGCGGGGCCTCCTACGAGCAGTACTTC,CASSVTSGASYEQYF
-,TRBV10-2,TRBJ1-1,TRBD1,TGCGCCAGCACGATGGGACAGGGAAGGACTGAAGCTTTCTTT,CASTMGQGRTEAFF
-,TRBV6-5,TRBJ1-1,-,TGTGCCAGCAGTTACAGGGGGATGAACACTGAAGCTTTCTTT,CASSYRGMNTEAFF
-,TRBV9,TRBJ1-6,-,TGTGCCAGCAGCTCCGGCCACTCAGGGTTTGATTCACCCCTCCACTTT,CASSSGHSGFDSPLHF
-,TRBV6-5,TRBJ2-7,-,TGTGCCAGCAGTTACGGTTCCAGCGTCGGCTCCTACGAGCAGTACTTC,CASSYGSSVGSYEQYF
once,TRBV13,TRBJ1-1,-,TGTGCCAGCAGCTCCGGGGGGGGGATCACTGAAGCTTTCTTT,CASSSGGGITEAFF
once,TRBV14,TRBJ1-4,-,TGTGCCAGCAGCCAATCCGCCAGGGGCTCATTCATCGAAAAACTGTTTTTT,CASSQSARGSFIEKLFF
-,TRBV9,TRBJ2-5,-,TGTGCCAGCAGCCTCTCTTTGGACATCCAAGAGACCCAGTACTTC,CASSLSLDIQETQYF
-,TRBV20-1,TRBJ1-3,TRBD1,TGCAGTGCGGAACAGGGGAACACCATATATTTT,CSAEQGNTIYF
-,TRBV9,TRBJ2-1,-,TGTGCCAGCAGCCCCAGACCGGAGGCTGAGCAGTTCTTC,CASSPRPEAEQFF
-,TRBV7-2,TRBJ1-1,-,TGTGCCAGCAGCTTCGGGACACAGAACACTGAAGCTTTCTTT,CASSFGTQNTEAFF
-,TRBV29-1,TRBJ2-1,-,TGCAGCGTTGAATCCAACAATGAGCAGTTCTTC,CSVESNNEQFF
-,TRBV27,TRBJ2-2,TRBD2,TGTGCCAGCAGCTCGTGGGGGGGGAACACCGGGGAGCTGTTTTTT,CASSSWGGNTGELFF
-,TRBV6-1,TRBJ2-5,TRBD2,TGTGCCAGCAGTGAAGGAGGACTAGCGGGAGTGTTGGAGACCCAGTACTTC,CASSEGGLAGVLETQYF
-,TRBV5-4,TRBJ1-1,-,TGTGCCAGCAGCCCCCAGTATAACACTGAAGCTTTCTTT,CASSPQYNTEAFF
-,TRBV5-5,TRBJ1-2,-,TGTGCCAGCAGCCAGGTTCCCGGGGATGGCTACACCTTC,CASSQVPGDGYTF
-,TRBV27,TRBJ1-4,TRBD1,TGTGCCAGCAGCCGACGGGACAGGGATAATGAAAAACTGTTTTTT,CASSRRDRDNEKLFF
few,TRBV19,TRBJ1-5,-,TGTGCCAGTAGTTCACCGGACAGTTATAGCAATCAGCCCCAGCATTTT,CASSSPDSYSNQPQHF
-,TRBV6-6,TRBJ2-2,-,TGTGCCAGCAGGCCCCAGGAAGCCGGGGAGCTGTTTTTT,CASRPQEAGELFF
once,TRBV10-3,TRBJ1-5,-,TGTGCCATCCTCTCTCCGCGTCGGGCTAGCAATCAGCCCCAGCATTTT,CAILSPRRASNQPQHF
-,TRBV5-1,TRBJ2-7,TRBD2,TGCGCCAGCAGCTTGGGGCTAGCGGGAATCCGCGAGCAGTACTTC,CASSLGLAGIREQYF
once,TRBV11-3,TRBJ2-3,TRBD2,TGTGCCAGCAGCGCTGGGACTAGCGGGAGCATGGATACGCAGTATTTT,CASSAGTSGSMDTQYF
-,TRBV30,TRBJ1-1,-,TGTGCCTGGAGACCTAACAGGAACACTGAAGCTTTCTTT,CAWRPNRNTEAFF
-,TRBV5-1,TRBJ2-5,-,TGCGCCAGCGCCGAACGTGAGACCCAGTACTTC,CASAERETQYF
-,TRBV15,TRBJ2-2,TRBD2,TGTGCCACCAGCAGAGAACTAGCGGGAGGCGCCGGGGAGCTGTTTTTT,CATSRELAGGAGELFF